The subject of this entry is one TCR beta chain. Here immunoSEQ multiplex PCR was the method, and the copy in TCRdb shows in-frame clones only, minus some. The table has approximately 100,000 clones, approximately 90% seen once; the top ten hold less than 2.5%. These data belong to a study of T cells in tuberculosis. Study observations and caveats: Low-affinity CD1B-GMM tetramer-binding T cells may have been missed.

The ends were cut back, 3 bases at V and 8 bases at J, with 22 bases in the middle. The V gene's germline CDR1 is KGHSY and CDR2 FQNENV. This CDR3 region has 16 residues. Thawed, overnight-rested PBMC were stained with GMM-loaded CD1B tetramer, viability dye and anti-CD3, then sorted. C32 glucose monomycolate from Rhodococcus equi was loaded onto the CD1B tetramers. Tetramer-sorted PBMC had been CD14 monocyte-depleted before freezing. The chain uses TRBV16 and TRBJ1-2; tentative D call: TRBD1 (6 bases). The sequence was obtained from an adult woman with latent tuberculosis. Sequencing input: CD1b-GMM tetramer-negative cells sorted from PBMCs. This CDR3 is CASSHHSRTEDGGYTF. The CDR3 bases are TGTGCCAGCAGCCACCACTCCCGGACAGAAGATGGAGGCTACACCTTC.